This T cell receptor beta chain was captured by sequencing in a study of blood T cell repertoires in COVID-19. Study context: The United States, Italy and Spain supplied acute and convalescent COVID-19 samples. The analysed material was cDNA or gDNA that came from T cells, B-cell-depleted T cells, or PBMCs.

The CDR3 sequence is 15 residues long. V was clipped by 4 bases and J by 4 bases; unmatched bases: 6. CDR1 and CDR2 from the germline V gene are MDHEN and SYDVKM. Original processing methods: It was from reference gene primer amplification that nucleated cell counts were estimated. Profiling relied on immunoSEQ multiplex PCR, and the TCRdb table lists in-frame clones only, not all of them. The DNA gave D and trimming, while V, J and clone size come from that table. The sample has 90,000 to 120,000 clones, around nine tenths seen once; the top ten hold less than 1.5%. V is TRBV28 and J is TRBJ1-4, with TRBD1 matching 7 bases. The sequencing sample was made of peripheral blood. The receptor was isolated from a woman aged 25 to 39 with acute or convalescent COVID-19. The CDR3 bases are TGTGCCAGCAGTTCAACAGGGGAAGTTAATGAAAAACTGTTTTTT. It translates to CASSSTGEVNEKLFF.